A selection of T cell receptor beta chains follows, all from one sample in a study of blood T cell repertoires in COVID-19. The data were produced by immunoSEQ multiplex PCR, yet TCRdb's version contains in-frame clones alone and is incomplete. Of over 250,000 clones listed, 70% to 90% are singletons. The source material was peripheral blood. The receptors were gathered from a woman in her 70s with acute or convalescent COVID-19. The CDR3 runs from the conserved cysteine through the conserved F or W. Fields, in order: V gene, J gene, clone size, D gene, CDR3 DNA, CDR3 protein. The D gene is left open where the match is weak. Some rows mark clone size as missing; the rest say once, few, many or name a class of expanded clone.

v_call: TRBV20-1
j_call: TRBJ1-1
clone_size: NA
d_call: NA
cdr3_nt: TGCAGTGCTAGTCTCCCAAGGGGGAATGAAGCTTTCTTT
cdr3_aa: CSASLPRGNEAFF

v_call: TRBV3-1/TRBV3-2
j_call: TRBJ2-2
clone_size: once
d_call: NA
cdr3_nt: TGTGCCAGCAGCCAACACCCCGGGACACCTAACACCGGGGAGCTGTTTTTT
cdr3_aa: CASSQHPGTPNTGELFF

v_call: TRBV6-5
j_call: TRBJ1-4
clone_size: NA
d_call: NA
cdr3_nt: TGTGCCAGCAGCCTTTCTCCGGGAGGTAATGAAAAACTGTTTTTT
cdr3_aa: CASSLSPGGNEKLFF

v_call: TRBV27
j_call: TRBJ2-3
clone_size: NA
d_call: TRBD2
cdr3_nt: TGTGCCAGCAGTTTACGGGCTACTAGCGGGGGATCAGATACGCAGTATTTT
cdr3_aa: CASSLRATSGGSDTQYF

v_call: TRBV4-1
j_call: TRBJ2-4
clone_size: NA
d_call: NA
cdr3_nt: TGCGCCAGCAGCCAAGAAAGGCTTCTCGGGTATGGAAACATTCAGTACTTC
cdr3_aa: CASSQERLLGYGNIQYF

v_call: TRBV27
j_call: TRBJ2-2
clone_size: once
d_call: NA
cdr3_nt: TGTGCCAGCAGTCTCTGGACAGCAAACACCGGGGAGCTGTTTTTT
cdr3_aa: CASSLWTANTGELFF

v_call: TRBV5-1
j_call: TRBJ1-1
clone_size: few
d_call: NA
cdr3_nt: TGCGCCAGCAGCCCCGGGGGAATCGCTGAAGCTTTCTTT
cdr3_aa: CASSPGGIAEAFF

v_call: TRBV5-1
j_call: TRBJ1-1
clone_size: NA
d_call: TRBD1
cdr3_nt: TGCGCCAGCAGCTTATCAGGGGGCTACACTGAAGCTTTCTTT
cdr3_aa: CASSLSGGYTEAFF

v_call: TRBV7-9
j_call: TRBJ2-3
clone_size: NA
d_call: TRBD2
cdr3_nt: TGTGCCAGCAGCTTAGGACTAGCGCCCGGTGGAGATACGCAGTATTTT
cdr3_aa: CASSLGLAPGGDTQYF

v_call: TRBV5-1
j_call: TRBJ2-7
clone_size: NA
d_call: NA
cdr3_nt: TGCGCCGCAGGTTCAGGGGAGCAGTACTTC
cdr3_aa: CAAGSGEQYF

v_call: TRBV5-4
j_call: TRBJ1-6
clone_size: NA
d_call: NA
cdr3_nt: TGTGCCAGCAGTCCTTACTCGGGAATTAATAATTCACCCCTCCACTTT
cdr3_aa: CASSPYSGINNSPLHF

v_call: TRBV5-4
j_call: TRBJ2-5
clone_size: NA
d_call: TRBD2
cdr3_nt: TGTGCCAGCAGCCCCGAAGGACTAGGAGAGACCCAGTACTTC
cdr3_aa: CASSPEGLGETQYF

v_call: TRBV6-5
j_call: TRBJ1-6
clone_size: NA
d_call: TRBD1
cdr3_nt: TGTGCCAGCAGGCCGACAGGGAGTAATTCACCCCTCCACTTT
cdr3_aa: CASRPTGSNSPLHF

v_call: TRBV6-5
j_call: TRBJ1-1
clone_size: NA
d_call: NA
cdr3_nt: TGTGCCAGTCGGGGTTCCCCTCCCGGAGCTTTCTTT
cdr3_aa: CASRGSPPGAFF

v_call: TRBV2
j_call: TRBJ2-7
clone_size: NA
d_call: NA
cdr3_nt: TGTGCCGGGTCGAAGCAGGGGCGCTACGAGCAGTACTTC
cdr3_aa: CAGSKQGRYEQYF

v_call: TRBV6-1
j_call: TRBJ2-7
clone_size: once
d_call: TRBD1
cdr3_nt: TGTGCCAGCAGCCGCACCGGGACAGGGGGTTACGAGCAGTACTTC
cdr3_aa: CASSRTGTGGYEQYF

v_call: TRBV19
j_call: TRBJ1-1
clone_size: NA
d_call: NA
cdr3_nt: TGTGCCAGTAGTATAGAGCAGTACCGGAACACTGAAGCTTTCTTT
cdr3_aa: CASSIEQYRNTEAFF

v_call: TRBV18
j_call: TRBJ1-5
clone_size: NA
d_call: NA
cdr3_nt: TGTGCCAGCTCACCCACAGGTTATCAGCCCCAGCATTTT
cdr3_aa: CASSPTGYQPQHF

v_call: TRBV10-2
j_call: TRBJ1-1
clone_size: NA
d_call: TRBD1
cdr3_nt: TGCGCCAGCAGGGGGACAGGGGTCACTGAAGCTTTCTTT
cdr3_aa: CASRGTGVTEAFF

v_call: TRBV9
j_call: TRBJ2-2
clone_size: NA
d_call: TRBD2
cdr3_nt: TGTGCCAGCAGTCTAAGGGCCAGCGGGGGGGCGGCGAACACCGGGGAGCTGTTTTTT
cdr3_aa: CASSLRASGGAANTGELFF

v_call: TRBV5-6
j_call: TRBJ1-5
clone_size: NA
d_call: NA
cdr3_nt: TGTGCCAGCAGCTTGGGAGGGCCCCTCAATCAGCCCCAGCATTTT
cdr3_aa: CASSLGGPLNQPQHF

v_call: TRBV7-9
j_call: TRBJ1-1
clone_size: NA
d_call: NA
cdr3_nt: TGTGCCAGCAGCTTACAGGAGAACACTGAAGCTTTCTTT
cdr3_aa: CASSLQENTEAFF

v_call: TRBV4-1
j_call: TRBJ1-1
clone_size: NA
d_call: NA
cdr3_nt: TGCGCCAGCAGCCAAGCCCCGACAAGAACTAACACTGAAGCTTTCTTT
cdr3_aa: CASSQAPTRTNTEAFF

v_call: TRBV2
j_call: TRBJ2-1
clone_size: NA
d_call: TRBD2
cdr3_nt: TGTGCCAGCATACTAGCGGGGGGAATCCCGCGGAAGTTCTTC
cdr3_aa: CASILAGGIPRKFF

v_call: TRBV20-1
j_call: TRBJ2-3
clone_size: NA
d_call: NA
cdr3_nt: TGCAGCTACAGACCCACAGATACGCAGTATTTT
cdr3_aa: CSYRPTDTQYF

v_call: TRBV20-1
j_call: TRBJ1-5
clone_size: NA
d_call: NA
cdr3_nt: TGCAGTGCTAGTCTCGGACAGTCTAATCAGCCCCAGCATTTT
cdr3_aa: CSASLGQSNQPQHF

v_call: TRBV28
j_call: TRBJ1-6
clone_size: once
d_call: NA
cdr3_nt: TGTGCCAGCGCGGCCTATAATTCACCCCTCCACTTT
cdr3_aa: CASAAYNSPLHF

v_call: TRBV3-1/TRBV3-2
j_call: TRBJ1-1
clone_size: few
d_call: NA
cdr3_nt: TGTGCCAGCAGCCAAGTACAGAACACTGAAGCTTTCTTT
cdr3_aa: CASSQVQNTEAFF

v_call: TRBV2
j_call: TRBJ2-5
clone_size: NA
d_call: TRBD1
cdr3_nt: TGTGCCAGCAGTGCACAGGGGGCGCGGGAGACCCAGTACTTC
cdr3_aa: CASSAQGARETQYF

v_call: TRBV12-3/TRBV12-4
j_call: TRBJ1-1
clone_size: NA
d_call: TRBD1
cdr3_nt: TGTGCCAGCAGTGCAGGGGGTGCTGAAGCTTTCTTT
cdr3_aa: CASSAGGAEAFF

v_call: TRBV27
j_call: TRBJ2-1
clone_size: NA
d_call: TRBD1
cdr3_nt: TGTGCCAGCTCGGGACAGGGGGCTATACGTGAGCAGTTCTTC
cdr3_aa: CASSGQGAIREQFF

v_call: TRBV3-1/TRBV3-2
j_call: TRBJ1-3
clone_size: NA
d_call: TRBD1
cdr3_nt: TGTGCCAGCAGCCGAACAGGGGCTGTGCACTCTGGAAACACCATATATTTT
cdr3_aa: CASSRTGAVHSGNTIYF

v_call: TRBV5-8
j_call: TRBJ2-1
clone_size: NA
d_call: NA
cdr3_nt: TGTGCCAGCAGCTCCCGGGGATCCTCCTACAATGAGCAGTTCTTC
cdr3_aa: CASSSRGSSYNEQFF

v_call: TRBV6-5
j_call: TRBJ2-1
clone_size: NA
d_call: TRBD2
cdr3_nt: TGTGCCAGCAGTCTAGCGGGGAGTAATGAGCAGTTCTTC
cdr3_aa: CASSLAGSNEQFF

v_call: TRBV6-5
j_call: TRBJ1-2
clone_size: NA
d_call: TRBD1
cdr3_nt: TGTGCCAGCAAACCGACAGGGAACTATGGCTACACCTTC
cdr3_aa: CASKPTGNYGYTF

v_call: TRBV3-1/TRBV3-2
j_call: TRBJ2-7
clone_size: NA
d_call: NA
cdr3_nt: TGTGCCAGCAGCCCAAGCCAGGCCGTCAGCAAATACGAGCAGTACTTC
cdr3_aa: CASSPSQAVSKYEQYF

v_call: TRBV5-1
j_call: TRBJ2-5
clone_size: NA
d_call: TRBD2
cdr3_nt: TGCGCCAGCAGCACGGGGACTAGCGGGGCGATACAAGAGACCCAGTACTTC
cdr3_aa: CASSTGTSGAIQETQYF

v_call: TRBV5-1
j_call: TRBJ2-1
clone_size: NA
d_call: NA
cdr3_nt: TGCGCCAGCTCTGACAGCCACAATCAGTTCTTC
cdr3_aa: CASSDSHNQFF

v_call: TRBV7-3
j_call: TRBJ2-3
clone_size: many
d_call: TRBD2
cdr3_nt: TGTGCCAGCAGTTTAGCGGGGGCGGGAGATACGCAGTATTTT
cdr3_aa: CASSLAGAGDTQYF

v_call: TRBV7-3
j_call: TRBJ2-2
clone_size: NA
d_call: NA
cdr3_nt: TGTGCCAGCAGCCCCCTCGGCGGCAGGGAAGGGAACGGGGAGCTGTTTTTT
cdr3_aa: CASSPLGGREGNGELFF

v_call: TRBV7-9
j_call: TRBJ1-2
clone_size: NA
d_call: TRBD1
cdr3_nt: TGTGCCAGCAGCAATTCTGGCAGGGGGCTCGATGGCTACACCTTC
cdr3_aa: CASSNSGRGLDGYTF

v_call: TRBV5-1
j_call: TRBJ1-1
clone_size: NA
d_call: TRBD1
cdr3_nt: TGCGCCAGCAGCCCCGAGGGACAGCGGAACACTGAAGCTTTCTTT
cdr3_aa: CASSPEGQRNTEAFF

v_call: TRBV12-3/TRBV12-4
j_call: TRBJ1-2
clone_size: NA
d_call: NA
cdr3_nt: TGTGCCAGCAGCCAGGGAGGTGATGGCTACACCTTC
cdr3_aa: CASSQGGDGYTF

v_call: TRBV7-2
j_call: TRBJ2-7
clone_size: once
d_call: NA
cdr3_nt: TGTGCCAGCAGCTTAGAGATGAACAGGGCGCCCTACGAGCAGTACTTC
cdr3_aa: CASSLEMNRAPYEQYF

v_call: TRBV11-2
j_call: TRBJ2-7
clone_size: NA
d_call: TRBD1
cdr3_nt: TGTGCCAGCAGTGAAGGGACAGAGGAGTACTTC
cdr3_aa: CASSEGTEEYF

v_call: TRBV19
j_call: TRBJ1-4
clone_size: NA
d_call: NA
cdr3_nt: TGTGCCAGTAGTATAACAGGAAATGAAAAACTGTTTTTT
cdr3_aa: CASSITGNEKLFF

v_call: TRBV6-5
j_call: TRBJ1-1
clone_size: NA
d_call: NA
cdr3_nt: TGTGCCAGCAGTCCCAGGTTTGGGACTGAAGCTTTCTTT
cdr3_aa: CASSPRFGTEAFF

v_call: TRBV29-1
j_call: TRBJ1-2
clone_size: NA
d_call: TRBD1
cdr3_nt: TGCAGCGTTGCTGGACAGGGTATTAACTATGGCTACACCTTC
cdr3_aa: CSVAGQGINYGYTF

v_call: TRBV14
j_call: TRBJ2-1
clone_size: NA
d_call: NA
cdr3_nt: TGTGCCAGCAGCCTTATCCCTAGCTCCTACAATGAGCAGTTCTTC
cdr3_aa: CASSLIPSSYNEQFF

v_call: TRBV12-3/TRBV12-4
j_call: TRBJ1-1
clone_size: NA
d_call: NA
cdr3_nt: TGTGCCAGCAGTATAAGGAGAGGTCCTGAAGCTTTCTTT
cdr3_aa: CASSIRRGPEAFF

v_call: TRBV18
j_call: TRBJ1-5
clone_size: NA
d_call: NA
cdr3_nt: TGTGCCAGCTCTCCTGATAGTGGCAATCAGCCCCAGCATTTT
cdr3_aa: CASSPDSGNQPQHF

v_call: TRBV10-3
j_call: TRBJ1-1
clone_size: NA
d_call: NA
cdr3_nt: TGTGCCATCAGTGATGGGCAGAGCAAATTGAACACTGAAGCTTTCTTT
cdr3_aa: CAISDGQSKLNTEAFF

v_call: TRBV19
j_call: TRBJ1-2
clone_size: NA
d_call: NA
cdr3_nt: TGTGCCAGTAGTACAACCGGGAGTAGTTATGGCTACACCTTC
cdr3_aa: CASSTTGSSYGYTF